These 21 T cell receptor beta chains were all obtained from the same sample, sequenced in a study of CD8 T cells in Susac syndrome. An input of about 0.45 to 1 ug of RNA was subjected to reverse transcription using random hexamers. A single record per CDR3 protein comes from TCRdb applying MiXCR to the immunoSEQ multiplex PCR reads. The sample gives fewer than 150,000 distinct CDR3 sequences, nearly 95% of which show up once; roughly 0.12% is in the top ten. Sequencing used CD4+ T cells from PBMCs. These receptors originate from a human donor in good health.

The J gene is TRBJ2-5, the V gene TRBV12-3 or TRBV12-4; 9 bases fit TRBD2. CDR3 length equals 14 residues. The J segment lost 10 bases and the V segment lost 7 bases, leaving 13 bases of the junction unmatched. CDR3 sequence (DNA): TGTGCCAGCAATTCCGGCGGGAGGGCCGGGGTCCAGTACTTC. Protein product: CASNSGGRAGVQYF.

The CDR3 sequence is CASSLAYSQETQYF. The CDR3 nucleotides are TGTGCCAGCAGCTTAGCCTACTCCCAAGAGACCCAGTACTTC. The V call is TRBV7-2, the J call TRBJ2-5; D gene uncertain. The CDR3 consists of 14 residues. Per the germline V gene, CDR1 is SGHTA and CDR2 is FQGNSA. V lost 0 bases, J lost 1 base, and 6 bases lay in between.

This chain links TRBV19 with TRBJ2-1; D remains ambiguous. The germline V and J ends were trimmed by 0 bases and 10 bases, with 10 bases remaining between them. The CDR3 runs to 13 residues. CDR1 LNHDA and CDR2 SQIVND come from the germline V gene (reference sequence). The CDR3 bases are TGTGCCAGTAGTATAGATCCGAAAGGAGAGCAGTTCTTC. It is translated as CASSIDPKGEQFF.

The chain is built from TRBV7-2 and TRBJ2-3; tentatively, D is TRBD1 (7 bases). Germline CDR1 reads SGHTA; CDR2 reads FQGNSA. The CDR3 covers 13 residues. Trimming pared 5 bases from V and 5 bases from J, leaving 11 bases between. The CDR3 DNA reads TGTGCCAGCAGCCGTCAGGGGGGAGATACGCAGTATTTT. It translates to CASSRQGGDTQYF. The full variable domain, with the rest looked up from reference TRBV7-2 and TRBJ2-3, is GAGVSQSPSNKVTEKGKDVELRCDPISGHTALYWYRQSLGQGLEFLIYFQGNSAPDKSGLPSDRFSAERTGGSVSTLTIQRTQQEDSAVYLCASSRQGGDTQYFGPGTRLTVL.

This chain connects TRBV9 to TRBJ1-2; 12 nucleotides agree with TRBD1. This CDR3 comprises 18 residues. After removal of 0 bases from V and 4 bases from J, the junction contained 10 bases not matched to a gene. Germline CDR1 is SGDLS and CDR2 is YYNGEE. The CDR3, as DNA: TGTGCCAGCAGCGTAGCGGGGACAGGGGGCGCGGGTAGCTATGGCTACACCTTC. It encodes CASSVAGTGGAGSYGYTF.

The CDR3 reads CSAPVAGGHQPQHF. Written as DNA, the CDR3 is TGCAGTGCTCCGGTGGCAGGGGGACATCAGCCCCAGCATTTT. V usage is TRBV20-1 and J usage is TRBJ1-5; 7 bases line up with TRBD1. There are 14 residues in the CDR3. The J segment lost 5 bases and the V segment lost 5 bases, leaving 9 bases of the junction unmatched. The germline V gene encodes CDR1 DFQATT and CDR2 SNEGSKA (reference sequence).

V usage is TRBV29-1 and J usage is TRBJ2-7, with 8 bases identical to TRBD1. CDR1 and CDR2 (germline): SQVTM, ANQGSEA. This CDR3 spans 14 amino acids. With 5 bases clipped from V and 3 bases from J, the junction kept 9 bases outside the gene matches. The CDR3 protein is CSVLHDRGNYEQYF. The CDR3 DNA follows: TGCAGCGTTCTCCATGACAGGGGCAACTACGAGCAGTACTTC.

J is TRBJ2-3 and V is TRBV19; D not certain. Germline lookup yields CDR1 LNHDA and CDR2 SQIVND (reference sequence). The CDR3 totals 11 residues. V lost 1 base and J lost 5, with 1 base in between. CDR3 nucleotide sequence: TGTGCCAGTAGTATAGGAGATACGCAGTATTTT. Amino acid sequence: CASSIGDTQYF.

The CDR3 DNA reads TGTGCCAGCAGATTACGTAGCGGGAGAAGCACAGATACGCAGTATTTT. Encoded protein: CASRLRSGRSTDTQYF. The chain is built from TRBV7-2 and TRBJ2-3, with 9 bases fitting TRBD2. The germline V gene has CDR1 SGHTA and CDR2 FQGNSA. The V and J ends lost 6 bases and 0 bases, in that order; junction bases with no gene match: 7. This CDR3 is 16 amino acids long.

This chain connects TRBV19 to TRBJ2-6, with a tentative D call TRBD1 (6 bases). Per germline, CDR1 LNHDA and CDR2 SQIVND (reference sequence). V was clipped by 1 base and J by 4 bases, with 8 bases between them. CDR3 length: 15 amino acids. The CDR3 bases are TGTGCCAGTAGTATAGGTGGGACAGGGGCCAACGTCCTGACTTTC. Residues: CASSIGGTGANVLTF.

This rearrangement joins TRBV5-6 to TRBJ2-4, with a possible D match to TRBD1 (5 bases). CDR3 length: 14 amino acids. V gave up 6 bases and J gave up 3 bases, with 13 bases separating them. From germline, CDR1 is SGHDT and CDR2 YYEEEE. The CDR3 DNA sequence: TGTGCCAGCACCCCGCAAGGGGTCAAAAACATTCAGTACTTC. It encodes CASTPQGVKNIQYF.

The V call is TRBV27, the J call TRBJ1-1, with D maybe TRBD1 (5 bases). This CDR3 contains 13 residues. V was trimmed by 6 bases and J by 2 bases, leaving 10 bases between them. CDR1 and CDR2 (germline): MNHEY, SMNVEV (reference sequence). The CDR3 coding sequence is TGTGCCAGCAGCAGGGAGGGAAACACTGAAGCTTTCTTT. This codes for CASSREGNTEAFF.

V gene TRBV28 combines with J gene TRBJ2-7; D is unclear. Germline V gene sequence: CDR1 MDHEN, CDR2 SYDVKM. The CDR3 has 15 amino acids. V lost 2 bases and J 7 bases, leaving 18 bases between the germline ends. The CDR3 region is CASSLVLPTSGEQYF. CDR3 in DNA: TGTGCCAGCAGTTTAGTTCTCCCAACCTCCGGGGAGCAGTACTTC.

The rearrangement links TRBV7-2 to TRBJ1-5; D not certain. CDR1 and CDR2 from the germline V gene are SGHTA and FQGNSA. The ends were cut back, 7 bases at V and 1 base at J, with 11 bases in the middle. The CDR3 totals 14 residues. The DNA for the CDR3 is TGTGCCAGCAATACGGGAATAAGCAATCAGCCCCAGCATTTT. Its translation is CASNTGISNQPQHF.

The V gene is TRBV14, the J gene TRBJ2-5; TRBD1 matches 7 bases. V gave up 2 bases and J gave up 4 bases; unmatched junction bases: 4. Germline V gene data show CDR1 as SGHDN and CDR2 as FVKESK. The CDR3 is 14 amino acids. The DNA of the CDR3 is TGTGCCAGCAGCCAACGACAGGGTCGAGAGACCCAGTACTTC. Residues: CASSQRQGRETQYF.

As DNA, the CDR3 is TGTGCCACTAGGGACACTGGGGTGACCCAGTACTTC. As protein: CATRDTGVTQYF. The V call is TRBV27, the J call TRBJ2-5; a weak D match, TRBD1 (6 bases). V lost 10 bases, J lost 7 bases, and 16 bases lay in between. Germline lookup yields CDR1 MNHEY and CDR2 SMNVEV (reference sequence). The CDR3 contains 12 residues.

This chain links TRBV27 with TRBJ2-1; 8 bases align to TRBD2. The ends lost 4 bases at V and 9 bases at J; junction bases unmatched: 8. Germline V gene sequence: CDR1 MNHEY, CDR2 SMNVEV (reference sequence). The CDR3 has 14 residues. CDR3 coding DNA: TGTGCCAGCAGTTACGCGACTAGCGCCATTGAGCAGTTCTTC. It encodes CASSYATSAIEQFF.

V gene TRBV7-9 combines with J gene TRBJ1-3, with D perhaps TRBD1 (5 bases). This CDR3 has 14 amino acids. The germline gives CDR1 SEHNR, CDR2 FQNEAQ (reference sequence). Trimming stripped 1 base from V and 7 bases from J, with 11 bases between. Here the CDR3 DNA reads TGTGCCAGCAGCTTAGACCCAGGGCGGAACACCATATATTTT. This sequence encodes CASSLDPGRNTIYF.

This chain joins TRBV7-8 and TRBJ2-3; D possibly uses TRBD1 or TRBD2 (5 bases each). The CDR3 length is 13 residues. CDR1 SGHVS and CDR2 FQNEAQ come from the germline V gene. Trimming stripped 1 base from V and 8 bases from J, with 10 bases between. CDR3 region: CASSLGGAGTQYF. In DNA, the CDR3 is TGTGCCAGCAGCTTAGGAGGGGCGGGTACGCAGTATTTT.

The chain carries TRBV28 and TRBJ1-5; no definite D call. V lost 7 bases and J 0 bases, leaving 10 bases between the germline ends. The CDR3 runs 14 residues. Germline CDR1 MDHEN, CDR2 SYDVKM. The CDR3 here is CASILVGSNQPQHF. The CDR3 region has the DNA TGTGCCAGCATATTGGTTGGTAGCAATCAGCCCCAGCATTTT.

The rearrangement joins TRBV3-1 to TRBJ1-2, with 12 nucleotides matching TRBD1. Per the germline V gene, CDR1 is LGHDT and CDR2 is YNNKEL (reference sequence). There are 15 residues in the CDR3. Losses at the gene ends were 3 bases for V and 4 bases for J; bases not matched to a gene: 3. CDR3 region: CASSQGTGGTYGYTF. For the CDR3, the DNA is TGTGCCAGCAGCCAGGGGACAGGGGGCACCTATGGCTACACCTTC.